Sequencing of this TCR beta chain was carried out in a study of shared clonotypes between healthy human individuals. Only in-frame clones appear in the TCRdb table, and some are missing; sequencing was by immunoSEQ multiplex PCR. The table lists 2 million to 2.5 million clones, roughly 93% of them singletons. A few counts support this clone. V lost 10 bases and J 8 bases, leaving 14 bases between the germline ends. The CDR3 covers 11 residues. Germline V CDR1 and CDR2: ENHRY, SYGVKD. The clonotype comes from a man aged 18 to 30 in good health. Some clones in this sample may be carry-over from other donors' samples. The source material was naive CD4+ T cells from PBMCs. Sample subset: CD45RA+ positively selected. The V and J genes are TRBV10-3 and TRBJ1-1; D is uncertain. DNA for the CDR3: TGTGCCACCCAATTGTCGGGGGAAGCTTTCTTT. It translates to CATQLSGEAFF.